These 9 T cell receptor beta chains share one sample of origin, sequenced in a study of identifying expanded T cells in peripheral blood. TCRdb's table, derived via immunoSEQ multiplex PCR, lists solely in-frame clones and lacks some. The sample holds about 120,000 clones, more than 75% seen once. The sample consisted of blood. These receptors all stem from a person aged 18 to 75 in good health.

The rearrangement joins TRBV7-2 to TRBJ2-5; D might be TRBD2 (8 bases). Germline V gene data show CDR1 as SGHTA and CDR2 as FQGNSA. The germline V and J ends were trimmed by 4 bases and 2 bases, with 23 bases remaining between them. There are 18 residues in the CDR3. The CDR3: CASSSEAGAGGQQETQYF. The CDR3 nucleotides read TGTGCCAGCAGCTCAGAGGCTGGGGCGGGGGGACAGCAAGAGACCCAGTACTTC. Filled out from reference TRBV7-2 and TRBJ2-5, the complete variable domain reads GAGVSQSPSNKVTEKGKDVELRCDPISGHTALYWYRQSLGQGLEFLIYFQGNSAPDKSGLPSDRFSAERTGGSVSTLTIQRTQQEDSAVYLCASSSEAGAGGQQETQYFGPGTRLLVL.

The genes are TRBV27 and TRBJ1-6; 7 bases map to TRBD1. This CDR3 has 18 amino acids. Germline CDR1 is MNHEY and CDR2 is SMNVEV (reference sequence). The junction had 16 bases not matched to a gene; V was cut back by 8 bases and J by 3 bases. CDR3 coding DNA: TGTGCCAGCTATAGTTTAGGAGGGGACAGCGTCTATAATTCACCCCTCCACTTT. This gives the protein CASYSLGGDSVYNSPLHF.

The genes are TRBV13 and TRBJ1-1; D might be TRBD1 (5 bases). The germline V gene has CDR1 PRHDT and CDR2 FYEKMQ (reference sequence). The CDR3 is 15 residues long. Trimming stripped 0 bases from V and 10 bases from J, with 18 bases between. In nucleotides, the CDR3 is TGTGCCAGCAGCTTAGGAGTAATGGCGGGGGTATCAGCTTTCTTT. This encodes CASSLGVMAGVSAFF.

The chain employs TRBV30 and TRBJ1-6, with D unclear. This CDR3 has 13 residues. The V end was cut by 2 bases, the J end by 5 bases, with 7 bases between. The V gene's germline CDR1 is GTSNPN and CDR2 SVGIG (reference sequence). In nucleotides, the CDR3 is TGTGCCTGGAGTTTGTGGGATAATTCACCCCTCCACTTT. Translation: CAWSLWDNSPLHF.

V usage is TRBV4-3 and J usage is TRBJ2-7; the D gene could be TRBD1 or TRBD2 (5 bases each). This CDR3 contains 14 residues. CDR1 and CDR2 (germline): LGHNA, YSLEER. Trimming took 3 bases from V and 2 from J, leaving 11 bases between them. The CDR3 DNA sequence: TGCGCCAGCAGCCACGACGGGGCTACCTACGAGCAGTACTTC. Translated: CASSHDGATYEQYF.

This sequence joins TRBV19 and TRBJ1-5; D is undetermined. The CDR3 runs 13 residues. V shed 7 bases and J shed 9 bases, with 16 bases lying between them. Germline V gene sequence: CDR1 LNHDA, CDR2 SQIVND (reference sequence). The CDR3 is CASKTDQSGPQHF. The CDR3 DNA follows: TGTGCCAGTAAGACCGACCAGTCGGGGCCCCAGCATTTT.

This rearrangement joins TRBV6-4 to TRBJ1-4; D gene ambiguous. This CDR3 comprises 14 residues. The V end lost 8 bases, the J end lost 1 base, and 11 bases lay between the germline ends. Per germline, CDR1 MRHNA and CDR2 SNTAGT. Written as DNA, the CDR3 is TGTGCCAGCCCAAACAGTTTAACTAATGAAAAACTGTTTTTT. Protein product: CASPNSLTNEKLFF.

This rearrangement joins TRBV12-5 to TRBJ1-1, with D perhaps TRBD1 (6 bases). The length of the CDR3 is 14 residues. CDR1 is LGHNT, CDR2 FRNRAP, per germline. Trimming shortened V by 0 bases and J by 7 bases, and 12 bases separated the two germline ends. The CDR3 region is CASGLVTQGREAFF. The CDR3 DNA reads as TGTGCTAGTGGTTTGGTAACACAGGGCCGTGAAGCTTTCTTT.

This clone was seen just once. This sequence joins TRBV5-4 and TRBJ1-1, with TRBD1 as a possible D gene (5 bases). The germline V gene encodes CDR1 SGHNT and CDR2 YYREEE (reference sequence). The CDR3 totals 12 residues. The V gene lost 5 bases and the J gene lost 6 bases, with 11 bases spanning the gap. This CDR3 reads CASSDGGAEAFF. The CDR3 DNA follows: TGTGCCAGCAGTGACGGGGGAGCTGAAGCTTTCTTT.